This T cell receptor beta chain was documented in a study of brain metastases from non-small cell lung cancer (dated by TCRdb to the late 2010s). Context from the whole study: The study profiled the immune microenvironment of paired resected primary tumors and brain metastases from non-small-cell lung cancer patients. Broader findings and caveats from the paper: T-cell clones appeared expanded in nearly 65% of brain metastases relative to the matched primary tumors. Paired brain metastases and primary tumors largely shared TCR repertoires, although T-cell densities in the metastases were sparse. Lower T-cell infiltration was exhibited by brain metastases compared with primary tumors (P < 0.001).

A note on this clone: The clone's antigen remains unknown. At one boundary the junction diverges from the germline segment, which might be a read error. The same CDR3 also results from other DNA sequences found in this sample.

Receptor amplification or capture employed the immunoSEQ multiplex PCR assay. Sequencing of the T-cell receptor beta chain repertoire was carried out together with a 770-gene immune expression panel. TCRdb provides this immuneACCESS table in a form limited to in-frame rearrangements. Some clones are lacking; in checked studies, under half of them reflect an unresolved V gene, and why the rest are absent is not known. The sample includes around 1,700 clones, with approximately 80% observed a single time. Around 10% of the sample lies in the top ten. The cohort comprised 39 patients with surgically resected non-small-cell lung cancer who had both primary tumor and brain metastasis specimens. Archival formalin-fixed, paraffin-embedded tissues were used as the tumor specimens. Including the terminal cysteine and phenylalanine, the CDR3 comprises 14 residues. The kept DNA is CDR3 alone, 42 bases in frame from the first base. Looking up the germline V gene yields CDR1 SNHLY and CDR2 FYNNEI.

Sequencing was carried out using tissue from a brain metastasis. The cell subset or site label on this specimen signifies: resected brain metastasis paired with primary lung tumor. In this chain, TRBV2 is recombined with TRBJ1-5; no D gene is confidently identified. This clonotype was obtained from a donor aged 40 or older with non-small cell lung cancer. The CDR3 protein is CATSRENSNQPQHF. The nucleotides read TGTGCCACCAGTAGGGAGAATAGCAATCAGCCCCAGCATTTT.